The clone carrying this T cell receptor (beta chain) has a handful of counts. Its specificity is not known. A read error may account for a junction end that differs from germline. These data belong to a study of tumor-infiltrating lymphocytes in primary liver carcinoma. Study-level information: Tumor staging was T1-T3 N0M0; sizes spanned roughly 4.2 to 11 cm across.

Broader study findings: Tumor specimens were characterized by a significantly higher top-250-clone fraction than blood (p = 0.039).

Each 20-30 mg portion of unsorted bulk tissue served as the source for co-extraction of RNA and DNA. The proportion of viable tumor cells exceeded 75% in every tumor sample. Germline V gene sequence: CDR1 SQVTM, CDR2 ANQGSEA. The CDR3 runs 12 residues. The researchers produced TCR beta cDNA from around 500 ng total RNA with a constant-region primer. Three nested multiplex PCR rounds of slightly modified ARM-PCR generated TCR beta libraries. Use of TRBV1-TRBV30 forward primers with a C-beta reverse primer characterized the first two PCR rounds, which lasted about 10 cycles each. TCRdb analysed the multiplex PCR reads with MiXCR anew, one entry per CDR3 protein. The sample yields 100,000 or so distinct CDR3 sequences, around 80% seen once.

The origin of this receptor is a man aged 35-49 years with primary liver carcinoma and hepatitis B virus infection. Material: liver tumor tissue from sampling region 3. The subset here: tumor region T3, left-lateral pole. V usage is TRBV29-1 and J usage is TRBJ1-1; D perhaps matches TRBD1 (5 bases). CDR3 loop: CSIEGQNTEAFF. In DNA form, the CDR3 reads TGCAGCATTGAAGGACAAAACACTGAAGCTTTCTTT.